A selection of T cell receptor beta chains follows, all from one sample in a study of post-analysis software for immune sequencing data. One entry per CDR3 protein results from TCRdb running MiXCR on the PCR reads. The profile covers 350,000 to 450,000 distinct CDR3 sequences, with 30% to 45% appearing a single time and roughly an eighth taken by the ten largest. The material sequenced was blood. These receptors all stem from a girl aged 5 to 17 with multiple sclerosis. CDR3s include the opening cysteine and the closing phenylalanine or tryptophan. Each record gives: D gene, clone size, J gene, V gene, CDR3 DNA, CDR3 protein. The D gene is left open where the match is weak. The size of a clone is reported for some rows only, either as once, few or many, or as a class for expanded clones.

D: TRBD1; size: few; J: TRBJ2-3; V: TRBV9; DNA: TGTGCCAGCAGCACCCGGGACAGCTACACAGATACGCAGTATTTT; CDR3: CASSTRDSYTDTQYF
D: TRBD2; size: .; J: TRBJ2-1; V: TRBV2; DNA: TGTGCCAGCAGTGAACTAGCGGGGGGGTACAATGAGCAGTTCTTC; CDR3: CASSELAGGYNEQFF
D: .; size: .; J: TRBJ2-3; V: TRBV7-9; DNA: TGTGCCAGCAGCTTGGGGACGGGGGATACGCAGTATTTT; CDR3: CASSLGTGDTQYF
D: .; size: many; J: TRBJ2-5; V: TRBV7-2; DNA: TGTGCCAGCAGCTTAGGGGGGCGGGGGGAGACCCAGTACTTC; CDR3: CASSLGGRGETQYF
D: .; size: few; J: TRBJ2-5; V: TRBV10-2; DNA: TGCGCCAGCATGCAGTACCAAGAGACCCAGTACTTC; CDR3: CASMQYQETQYF
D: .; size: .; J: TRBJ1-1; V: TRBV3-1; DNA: TGTGCCAGCAGCCAGCTAGGGCACCCCAACACTGAAGCTTTCTTT; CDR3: CASSQLGHPNTEAFF
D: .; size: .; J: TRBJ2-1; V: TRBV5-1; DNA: TGCGCCAGCAGCTTGCCCGCGGCCAATGAGCAGTTCTTC; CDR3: CASSLPAANEQFF
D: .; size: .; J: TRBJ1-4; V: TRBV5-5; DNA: TGTGCCAGCAGCTTACAGGCTTCTAATGAAAAACTGTTTTTT; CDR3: CASSLQASNEKLFF
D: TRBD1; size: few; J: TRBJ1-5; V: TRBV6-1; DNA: TGTGCCAGCATCGGGACAGGGGGAAGTCAGCCCCAGCATTTT; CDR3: CASIGTGGSQPQHF
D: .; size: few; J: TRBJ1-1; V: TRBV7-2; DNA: TGTGCCAGCAGTGCAGGGTCCATGAACACTGAAGCTTTCTTT; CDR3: CASSAGSMNTEAFF
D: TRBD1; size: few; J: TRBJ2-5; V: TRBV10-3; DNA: TGTGCCACCGGGACAGGGAGGCAAGAGACCCAGTACTTC; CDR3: CATGTGRQETQYF
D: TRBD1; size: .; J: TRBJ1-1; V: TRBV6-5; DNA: TGTGCCAGCAGAGACCATGGACAGGGGGCGAGAGAAGCTTTCTTT; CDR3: CASRDHGQGAREAFF
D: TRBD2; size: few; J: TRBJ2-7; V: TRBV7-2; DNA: TGTGCCAGCAGCTTAGGACTAGCGAGGGACGAGCAGTACTTC; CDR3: CASSLGLARDEQYF
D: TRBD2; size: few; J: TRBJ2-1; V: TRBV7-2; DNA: TGTGCCAGCAGCTTGAAGGGACTAGCGGGGAATGAGCAGTTCTTC; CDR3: CASSLKGLAGNEQFF
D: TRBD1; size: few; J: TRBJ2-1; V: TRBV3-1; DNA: TGTGCCAGCAGCCAACGACAGGGGACGGGTGAGCAGTTCTTC; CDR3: CASSQRQGTGEQFF
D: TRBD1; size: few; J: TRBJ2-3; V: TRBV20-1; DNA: TGCAGTGCTCACTCCCGGGACAGCCTGGACACAGATACGCAGTATTTT; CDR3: CSAHSRDSLDTDTQYF
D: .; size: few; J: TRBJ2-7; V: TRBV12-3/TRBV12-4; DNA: TGTGCCAGCAGCCCTACAAACTCCGCCTTCTACGAGCAGTACTTC; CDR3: CASSPTNSAFYEQYF
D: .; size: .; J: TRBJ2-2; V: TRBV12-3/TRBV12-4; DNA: TGTGCCAGCAGTCAACAGGAGACCGGGGAGCTGTTTTTT; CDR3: CASSQQETGELFF
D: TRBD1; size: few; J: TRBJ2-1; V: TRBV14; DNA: TGTGCCAGCAGCCAGCACAGGGGGCAAAGGGGGGAGCAGTTCTTC; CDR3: CASSQHRGQRGEQFF
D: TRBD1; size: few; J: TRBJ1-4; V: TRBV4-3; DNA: TGCGCCAGCAGCCAAGAGGGACAGGGCGCAACTAATGAAAAACTGTTTTTT; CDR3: CASSQEGQGATNEKLFF
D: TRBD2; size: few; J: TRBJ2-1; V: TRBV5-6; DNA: TGTGCCAGCATACTAGCGGGGGGCTCCTACAATGAGCAGTTCTTC; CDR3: CASILAGGSYNEQFF
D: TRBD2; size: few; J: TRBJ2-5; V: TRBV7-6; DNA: TGTGCCAGCGCCGGACTAGCGGGGGTAGAGACCCAGTACTTC; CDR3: CASAGLAGVETQYF
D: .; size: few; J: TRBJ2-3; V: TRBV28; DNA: TGTGCCAGCATCTCGATGGCCTTAAGCCCAGATACGCAGTATTTT; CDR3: CASISMALSPDTQYF
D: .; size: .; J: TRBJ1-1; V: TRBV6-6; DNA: TGTGCCAGCAGTTACTCGCAGGGGCCGCCTATGAACACTGAAGCTTTCTTT; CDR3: CASSYSQGPPMNTEAFF
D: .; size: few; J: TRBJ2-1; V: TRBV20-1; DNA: TGCAGTGCTAAACCTGCAGGGCGCGGCAATGAGCAGTTCTTC; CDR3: CSAKPAGRGNEQFF
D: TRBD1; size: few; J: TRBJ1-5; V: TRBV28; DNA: TGTGCCAGCAGTCGAGACAGGGGGCATGGACAGCCCCAGCATTTT; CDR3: CASSRDRGHGQPQHF
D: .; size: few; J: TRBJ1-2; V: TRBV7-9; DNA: TGTGCCAGCAGCGCCGAGACTGAAAATTATGGCTACACCTTC; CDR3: CASSAETENYGYTF
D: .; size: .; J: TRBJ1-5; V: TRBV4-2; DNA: TGTGCCAGCAGCCAAGGAAAAAGCAATCAGCCCCAGCATTTT; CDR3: CASSQGKSNQPQHF
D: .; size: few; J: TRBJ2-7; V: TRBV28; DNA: TGTGCCAGCAGTTTTCGTCGGAGGGCGAACGAGCAGTACTTC; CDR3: CASSFRRRANEQYF
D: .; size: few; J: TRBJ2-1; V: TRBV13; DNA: TGTGCCAGCAGCTTAGGTCGGTGGGAGAATGAGCAGTTCTTC; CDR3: CASSLGRWENEQFF
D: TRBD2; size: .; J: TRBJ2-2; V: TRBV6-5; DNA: TGTGCCAGCAGGTCTAGCGGGGGGCCTACCGGGGAGCTGTTTTTT; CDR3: CASRSSGGPTGELFF
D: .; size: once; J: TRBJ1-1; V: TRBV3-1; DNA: TGTGCCAGCAGCCAACAAGGTTACTGGGTGAGCACTGAAGCTTTCTTT; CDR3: CASSQQGYWVSTEAFF
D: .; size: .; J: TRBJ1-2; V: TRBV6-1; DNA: TGTGCCAGCAGTGAAGCCCGGGGGGCTGACTATGGCTACACCTTC; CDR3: CASSEARGADYGYTF
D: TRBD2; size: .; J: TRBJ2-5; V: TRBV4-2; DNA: TGTGCCAGCAGCCGAGGGTCCAAGCGGGGGACGACGTGGGTCCAAGAGACCCAGTACTTC; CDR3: CASSRGSKRGTTWVQETQYF
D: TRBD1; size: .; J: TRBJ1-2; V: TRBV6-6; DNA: TGTGCCAGCTCAGGGGGCGACTATGGCTACACCTTC; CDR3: CASSGGDYGYTF
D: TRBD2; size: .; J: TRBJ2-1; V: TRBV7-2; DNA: TGTGCCAGCGAATCTACGGCGGGGGGCTACAATGAGCAGTTCTTC; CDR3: CASESTAGGYNEQFF
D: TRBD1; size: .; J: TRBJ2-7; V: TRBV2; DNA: TGTGCCAGCAGGGGGACAGGGATTTTCAACGAGCAGTACTTC; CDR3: CASRGTGIFNEQYF
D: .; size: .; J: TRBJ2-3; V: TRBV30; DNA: TGTGCCTGGAGTGTCGGCGGGGTACGGGATACGCAGTATTTT; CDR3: CAWSVGGVRDTQYF
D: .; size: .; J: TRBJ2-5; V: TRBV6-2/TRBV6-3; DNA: TGTGCCAGCACCTCGATGGGCTCCGAGACCCAGTACTTC; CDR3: CASTSMGSETQYF
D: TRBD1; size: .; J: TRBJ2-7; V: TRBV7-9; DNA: TGTGCCAGCAGCTCGACAGGGCCCTTCTCCTACGAGCAGTACTTC; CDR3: CASSSTGPFSYEQYF
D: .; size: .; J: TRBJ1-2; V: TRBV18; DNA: TGTGCCAGCTCACCCCAGAACTCGATAACCAACTATGGCTACACCTTC; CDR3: CASSPQNSITNYGYTF
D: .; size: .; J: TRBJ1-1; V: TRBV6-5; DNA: TGTGCCAGCCGGGGGGAAACTGAAGCTTTCTTT; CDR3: CASRGETEAFF
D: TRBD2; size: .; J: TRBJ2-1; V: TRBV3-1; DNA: TGTGCCAGCAGCCGGCTTCCCGGGACTAGCGGGGCGAATGAGCAGTTCTTC; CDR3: CASSRLPGTSGANEQFF
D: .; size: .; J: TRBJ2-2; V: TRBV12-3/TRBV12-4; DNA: TGTGCCAGCAGTTTAACTGCGAACACCGGGGAGCTGTTTTTT; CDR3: CASSLTANTGELFF
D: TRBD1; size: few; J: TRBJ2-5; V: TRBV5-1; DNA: TGCGCCAGCAGCTTATTGGACAGGGGAAAAGGGACCCAGTACTTC; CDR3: CASSLLDRGKGTQYF
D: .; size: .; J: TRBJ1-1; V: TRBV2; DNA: TGTGCCAGCGCCCCGGACTTCTTGAACACTGAAGCTTTCTTT; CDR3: CASAPDFLNTEAFF
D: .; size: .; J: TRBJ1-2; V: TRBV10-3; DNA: TGTGCCATCAGTTCCCCGAGGGACTATGGCTACACCTTC; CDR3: CAISSPRDYGYTF
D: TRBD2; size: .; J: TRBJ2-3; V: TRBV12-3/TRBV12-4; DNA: TGTGCCAGCAGCCTAGCGGGGGGGCCCCCAGATACGCAGTATTTT; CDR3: CASSLAGGPPDTQYF
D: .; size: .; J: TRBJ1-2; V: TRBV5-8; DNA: TGTGCCAGCAGCTTGCACGGAGCTAACTATGGCTACACCTTC; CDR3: CASSLHGANYGYTF
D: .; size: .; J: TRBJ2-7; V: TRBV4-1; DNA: TGCGCCAGCAGCCCACTTGAAGATGACTACGAGCAGTACTTC; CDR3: CASSPLEDDYEQYF
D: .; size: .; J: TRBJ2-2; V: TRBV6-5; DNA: TGTGCCAGCAGTTACTCCGACAGACTTTACACCGGGGAGCGGTTTTTT; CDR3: CASSYSDRLYTGERFF
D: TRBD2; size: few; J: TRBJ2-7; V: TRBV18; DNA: TGTGCCAGCTCACCATCGACCGGGACTAGTAACTACGAGCAGTACTTC; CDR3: CASSPSTGTSNYEQYF
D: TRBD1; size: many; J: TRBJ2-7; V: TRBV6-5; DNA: TGTGCCAGCAGTCCCCTCCGGGACAGGGCCTACGAGCAGTACTTC; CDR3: CASSPLRDRAYEQYF
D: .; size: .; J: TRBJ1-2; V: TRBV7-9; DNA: TGTGCCAGCAGCCCAGCACAGTATGGCTACACCTTC; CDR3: CASSPAQYGYTF